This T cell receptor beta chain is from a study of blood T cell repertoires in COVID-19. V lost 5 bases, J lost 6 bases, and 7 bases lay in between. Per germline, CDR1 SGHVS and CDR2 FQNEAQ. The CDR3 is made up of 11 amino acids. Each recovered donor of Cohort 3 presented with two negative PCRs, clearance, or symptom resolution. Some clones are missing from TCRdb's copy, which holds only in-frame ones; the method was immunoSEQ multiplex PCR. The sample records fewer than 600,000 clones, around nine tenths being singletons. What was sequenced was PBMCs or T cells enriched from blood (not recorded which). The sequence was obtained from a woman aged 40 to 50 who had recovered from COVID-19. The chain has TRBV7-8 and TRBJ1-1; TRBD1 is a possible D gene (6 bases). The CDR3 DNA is TGTGCCAGCAGCCCAGGGGCTGAAGCTTTCTTT. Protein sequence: CASSPGAEAFF.